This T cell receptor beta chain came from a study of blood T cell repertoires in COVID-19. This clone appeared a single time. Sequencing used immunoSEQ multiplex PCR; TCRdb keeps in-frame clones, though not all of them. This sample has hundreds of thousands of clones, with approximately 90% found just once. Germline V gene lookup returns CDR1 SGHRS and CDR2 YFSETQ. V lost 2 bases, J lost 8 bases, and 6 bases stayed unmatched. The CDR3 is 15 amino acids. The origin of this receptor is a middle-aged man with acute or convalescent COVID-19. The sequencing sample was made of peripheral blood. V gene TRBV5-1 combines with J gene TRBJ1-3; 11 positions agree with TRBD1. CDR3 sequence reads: CASSFSGTGGDTIYF. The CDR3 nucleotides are TGCGCCAGCAGCTTTTCCGGGACAGGGGGGGACACCATATATTTT.